Below, 16 T cell receptor beta chains from the same sample are listed, as sequenced in a study of T cell clones after liver transplantation. Only in-frame clones appear in the TCRdb table, and some are missing; sequencing was by immunoSEQ multiplex PCR. The sample lists tens of thousands of clones; 75% to 90% were seen once. Here the sequenced sample was CD4+ T cells from blood, taken at the 22-month timepoint. The source of these receptors is a human patient who received a liver transplant. Some T cells may be provided by the graft donor.

V is TRBV6-4 and J is TRBJ1-2; D may be TRBD1 (5 bases). This CDR3 spans 13 amino acids. Germline V lookup: CDR1 MRHNA, CDR2 SNTAGT. Trimming shortened V by 6 bases and J by 2 bases, and 10 bases separated the two germline ends. The CDR3 is CASSRGANYGYTF. The CDR3 coding sequence is TGTGCCAGCAGCCGCGGGGCGAACTATGGCTACACCTTC.

The chain uses TRBV11-1 and TRBJ2-1; 7 bases match TRBD1. There are 14 residues in the CDR3. The J segment lost 6 bases and the V segment lost 2 bases, leaving 4 bases of the junction unmatched. Germline V gene lookup returns CDR1 SGHAT and CDR2 FQDESV (reference sequence). CDR3 in amino acids: CASSLLSGGNEQFF. The CDR3 coding sequence is TGTGCCAGCAGCTTACTCTCAGGGGGCAATGAGCAGTTCTTC.

This chain links TRBV5-6 with TRBJ1-2; D call uncertain. Trimming removed 0 bases from V and 2 bases from J, with 8 bases in between. CDR1 SGHDT and CDR2 YYEEEE come from the germline V gene. This CDR3 contains 14 residues. The CDR3 sequence: CASSLDRQNYGYTF. The DNA for the CDR3 is TGTGCCAGCAGCTTGGATCGGCAGAACTATGGCTACACCTTC.

The CDR3 nucleotides are TGTGCCAGCAGCTTGGGTCCAGCCCCCCTGAACTCTGGGGCCAACGTCCTGACTTTC. Residues: CASSLGPAPLNSGANVLTF. This chain links TRBV5-6 with TRBJ2-6, with unresolved D. Germline CDR1 is SGHDT and CDR2 is YYEEEE. V gave up 0 bases and J gave up 0 bases, with 16 bases separating them. The CDR3 covers 19 residues.

The chain is built from TRBV6-1 and TRBJ2-7; a weak D match, TRBD2 (5 bases). This CDR3 region has 12 residues. The germline CDR1 and CDR2 sequences are MNHNS and SASEGT. V dropped 6 bases and J dropped 6 bases, with 12 bases sitting between them. CDR3 in amino acids: CASSWGEGEQYF. The CDR3 region has the DNA TGTGCCAGCAGCTGGGGAGAGGGCGAGCAGTACTTC.

This chain connects TRBV5-1 to TRBJ2-7; D unresolved. Germline V CDR1 and CDR2: SGHRS, YFSETQ. Trimming pared 5 bases from V and 0 bases from J, leaving 15 bases between. There are 15 residues in the CDR3. The CDR3 region is CASSTDDIGSYEQYF. CDR3 nucleotide sequence: TGCGCCAGCAGTACGGACGATATAGGCTCCTACGAGCAGTACTTC.

The chain recombines TRBV7-2 with TRBJ2-1, with unresolved D. Germline-derived CDR1 and CDR2 are SGHTA and FQGNSA. This CDR3 comprises 13 residues. Trimming shortened V by 0 bases and J by 5 bases, and 5 bases separated the two germline ends. CDR3 sequence reads: CASSLAADNEQFF. In DNA form, the CDR3 reads TGTGCCAGCAGCTTAGCGGCGGACAATGAGCAGTTCTTC.

The chain has TRBV4-1 and TRBJ2-1; tentatively, D is TRBD2 (5 bases). The CDR3 contains 14 residues. V was shortened by 1 base and J by 5 bases, with 9 bases between the two germline ends. The germline CDR1 and CDR2 sequences are MGHRA and YSYEKL. This CDR3 is CASSQVVGDNEQFF. The CDR3 nucleotides read TGCGCCAGCAGCCAAGTAGTGGGAGACAATGAGCAGTTCTTC.

CDR3 bases: TGTGCCAGCATTATAGGGGGTTCATATCAGCCCCAGCATTTT. It encodes CASIIGGSYQPQHF. The chain carries TRBV28 and TRBJ1-5; maybe TRBD1 (6 bases). CDR1 MDHEN and CDR2 SYDVKM come from the germline V gene. V was trimmed by 7 bases and J by 5 bases, leaving 15 bases between them. The CDR3 is made up of 14 amino acids.

This sequence joins TRBV30 and TRBJ1-3; D is ambiguous. V was cut by 0 bases and J by 2 bases, with 14 bases left in between. CDR3 length: 16 amino acids. Germline V gives CDR1 GTSNPN, CDR2 SVGIG (reference sequence). The DNA for the CDR3 is TGTGCCTGGAGTGTAGGAGGGTCGGGGACTGGAAACACCATATATTTT. Amino acids: CAWSVGGSGTGNTIYF. The variable domain in full, with the rest retrieved from reference TRBV30 and TRBJ1-3, is SQTIHQWPATLVQPVGSPLSLECTVEGTSNPNLYWYRQAAGRGLQLLFYSVGIGQISSEVPQNLSASRPQDRQFILSSKKLLLSDSGFYLCAWSVGGSGTGNTIYFGEGSWLTVV.

The gene calls are TRBV2 and TRBJ2-2, with a tentative D call TRBD2 (5 bases). Per germline, CDR1 SNHLY and CDR2 FYNNEI. The V end lost 4 bases, the J end lost 5 bases, and 8 bases lay between the germline ends. This CDR3 comprises 13 residues. The CDR3 here is CASSVGRTGELFF. Here the CDR3 DNA reads TGTGCCAGCAGTGTGGGGAGAACCGGGGAGCTGTTTTTT. The complete variable domain, with remaining parts taken from reference TRBV2 and TRBJ2-2, reads EPEVTQTPSHQVTQMGQEVILRCVPISNHLYFYWYRQILGQKVEFLVSFYNNEISEKSEIFDDQFSVERPDGSNFTLKIRSTKLEDSAMYFCASSVGRTGELFFGEGSRLTVL.

V usage is TRBV28 and J usage is TRBJ2-7; 10 bases fit TRBD2. The CDR3 contains 12 residues. CDR1 and CDR2 from the germline V gene are MDHEN and SYDVKM. Trimming at V came to 7 bases and at J to 9 bases, leaving 6 bases not matched to a gene. DNA for the CDR3: TGTGCCAGCACCCGACCTAGCGGGAGGCAGTACTTC. Its protein is CASTRPSGRQYF. Together with reference TRBV28 and TRBJ2-7, the CDR3 gives the full variable domain: DVKVTQSSRYLVKRTGEKVFLECVQDMDHENMFWYRQDPGLGLRLIYFSYDVKMKEKGDIPEGYSVSREKKERFSLILESASTNQTSMYLCASTRPSGRQYFGPGTRLTVT.

This clone came up a few times. The rearrangement uses TRBV27 and TRBJ2-1, with TRBD2 identical over 13 bases. J lost 1 base, V lost 3 bases, and 9 bases had no gene match. CDR1 is MNHEY and CDR2 is SMNVEV in the germline V gene (reference sequence). The CDR3 has 19 amino acids. The CDR3 DNA is TGTGCCAGCAGTTTCGGGACTAGCGGGATTGGAGGATCCTACAATGAGCAGTTCTTC. Residues: CASSFGTSGIGGSYNEQFF.

J is TRBJ1-5 and V is TRBV14; TRBD1 matches at 9 bases. Per the germline V gene, CDR1 is SGHDN and CDR2 is FVKESK. Trimming at V came to 3 bases and at J to 0 bases, leaving 12 bases not matched to a gene. The CDR3 is made up of 19 amino acids. The chain's CDR3 is CASSQRGGTGRYSNQPQHF. The CDR3 DNA sequence: TGTGCCAGCAGCCAGAGGGGAGGGACAGGGAGATATAGCAATCAGCCCCAGCATTTT.

This clone was seen only once. The chain has TRBV7-2 and TRBJ2-2, with TRBD1 matching 10 bases. The CDR3 consists of 17 residues. V was pared by 3 bases and J by 2 bases, with 6 bases of the junction left unmatched. Germline-derived CDR1 and CDR2 are SGHTA and FQGNSA. CDR3 sequence reads: CASSFRQGALNTGELFF. DNA of the CDR3: TGTGCCAGCAGCTTTCGACAGGGGGCGCTTAACACCGGGGAGCTGTTTTTT.

This sequence joins TRBV6-6 and TRBJ1-2, with TRBD1 matching 8 bases. Germline CDR1 MNHNY, CDR2 SVGAGI (reference sequence). V gave up 6 bases and J gave up 7 bases; unmatched junction bases: 7. The CDR3 loop spans 13 amino acids. DNA of the CDR3: TGTGCCAGCAGGGTACGGACAGGGAGTGGCTACACCTTC. Amino acid sequence: CASRVRTGSGYTF.